Listed below are T cell receptor beta chains from one sample, sequenced in a study of T cell responses to AZD1222 COVID-19 vaccine. TCRdb's table, derived via immunoSEQ multiplex PCR, lists solely in-frame clones and lacks some. The repertoire holds 95,000 to 120,000 clones, with approximately 89% as singletons. The sample consisted of peripheral blood, taken on day 0 of MenACWY control vaccination. These TCRs come from an adult in good health. Both conserved end residues are part of each CDR3. Fields, in order: D gene, clone size, V gene, J gene, CDR3 DNA, CDR3 protein. The D gene is left open where the match is weak. The listing skips clone size in some rows; elsewhere it reads once, few, many or a size class.

d_gene: TRBD1
abundance: NA
v_gene: TRBV19
j_gene: TRBJ1-5
CDR3nt: TGTGCCAGTACAGAGGGGGCGGGGCATGATCAGCCCCAGCATTTT
CDR3aa: CASTEGAGHDQPQHF

d_gene: NA
abundance: NA
v_gene: TRBV27
j_gene: TRBJ1-2
CDR3nt: TGTGCCAGCGGACCACAGGGCGGCTATGGCTACACCTTC
CDR3aa: CASGPQGGYGYTF

d_gene: TRBD2
abundance: NA
v_gene: TRBV5-5
j_gene: TRBJ2-2
CDR3nt: TGTGCCAGCAGCGACCGCGGGGGTCGGTCCGGCGGGGAGCTGTTTTTT
CDR3aa: CASSDRGGRSGGELFF

d_gene: NA
abundance: NA
v_gene: TRBV2
j_gene: TRBJ2-5
CDR3nt: TGTGCCAGCAGGCCGGGACGGCAAGAGACCCAGTACTTC
CDR3aa: CASRPGRQETQYF

d_gene: NA
abundance: NA
v_gene: TRBV13
j_gene: TRBJ2-5
CDR3nt: TGTGCCAGCAGCTTAAGGGCAAGAGAGACCCAGTACTTC
CDR3aa: CASSLRARETQYF

d_gene: NA
abundance: NA
v_gene: TRBV7-2
j_gene: TRBJ2-6
CDR3nt: TGTGCCAGCAGCGTAGTAGGGGTGCGCTCTGGGGCCAACGTCCTGACTTTC
CDR3aa: CASSVVGVRSGANVLTF

d_gene: NA
abundance: NA
v_gene: TRBV3-1/TRBV3-2
j_gene: TRBJ2-1
CDR3nt: TGTGCCAGCACTGACGGTGGGTCGGGCGATGAGCAGTTCTTC
CDR3aa: CASTDGGSGDEQFF

d_gene: NA
abundance: NA
v_gene: TRBV27
j_gene: TRBJ1-4
CDR3nt: TGTGCCAGCAGTTTCCGGGAGTATAATGAAAAACTGTTTTTT
CDR3aa: CASSFREYNEKLFF

d_gene: NA
abundance: once
v_gene: TRBV5-6
j_gene: TRBJ2-1
CDR3nt: TGTGCCAGCAGCTTGGGTGGACACTACAATGAGCAGTTCTTC
CDR3aa: CASSLGGHYNEQFF

d_gene: TRBD2
abundance: NA
v_gene: TRBV19
j_gene: TRBJ2-2
CDR3nt: TGTGCCAGTAGTATTCTTCTCGGGGGGAGCGACACCGGGGAGCTGTTTTTT
CDR3aa: CASSILLGGSDTGELFF

d_gene: TRBD1
abundance: NA
v_gene: TRBV5-1
j_gene: TRBJ1-1
CDR3nt: TGCGCCAGCAGCTTGGGGGACAGGGCACTCAGGGAGACTGAAGCTTTCTTT
CDR3aa: CASSLGDRALRETEAFF

d_gene: NA
abundance: NA
v_gene: TRBV9
j_gene: TRBJ2-1
CDR3nt: TGTGCCAGCAGCCCTCTCCCGACGGGGACGGGGCAGTTCTTC
CDR3aa: CASSPLPTGTGQFF

d_gene: NA
abundance: NA
v_gene: TRBV9
j_gene: TRBJ2-5
CDR3nt: TGTGCCAGCAGCGTAGACAGTTCCTCTGGGGAGACCCAGTACTTC
CDR3aa: CASSVDSSSGETQYF

d_gene: TRBD1
abundance: NA
v_gene: TRBV5-1
j_gene: TRBJ1-2
CDR3nt: TGCGCCAGCAGCTTGGGGCCAGGGGGCAACTATGGCTACACCTTC
CDR3aa: CASSLGPGGNYGYTF

d_gene: NA
abundance: NA
v_gene: TRBV4-3
j_gene: TRBJ1-6
CDR3nt: TGCGCCAGCAGCCAAGCAGCAGGGGTTAATTCACCCCTCCACTTT
CDR3aa: CASSQAAGVNSPLHF

d_gene: NA
abundance: NA
v_gene: TRBV7-9
j_gene: TRBJ1-6
CDR3nt: TGTGCCAGCAGCTTACAGACTGATAATTCACCCCTCCACTTT
CDR3aa: CASSLQTDNSPLHF

d_gene: NA
abundance: few
v_gene: TRBV7-7
j_gene: TRBJ2-3
CDR3nt: TGTGCTAGCAGCTTAGCACCCGGTAGCACAGATACGCAGTATTTT
CDR3aa: CASSLAPGSTDTQYF

d_gene: NA
abundance: NA
v_gene: TRBV6-6
j_gene: TRBJ2-3
CDR3nt: TGTGCCAGCAGTCTCAGGGATACTAGCACAGATACGCAGTATTTT
CDR3aa: CASSLRDTSTDTQYF

d_gene: TRBD1
abundance: NA
v_gene: TRBV19
j_gene: TRBJ2-2
CDR3nt: TGTGCCAGTAGTAGACAGGGAAACACCGGGGAGCTGTTTTTT
CDR3aa: CASSRQGNTGELFF

d_gene: TRBD2
abundance: NA
v_gene: TRBV29-1
j_gene: TRBJ2-5
CDR3nt: TGCAGCGGTGGTGCTAGCGGGGAGACCCAGTACTTC
CDR3aa: CSGGASGETQYF

d_gene: NA
abundance: NA
v_gene: TRBV29-1
j_gene: TRBJ1-3
CDR3nt: TGCAGCGCGACTCCTTTGATTGGAAACACCATATATTTT
CDR3aa: CSATPLIGNTIYF

d_gene: NA
abundance: NA
v_gene: TRBV7-3
j_gene: TRBJ2-2
CDR3nt: TGTGCCAGCAGCAACGCCCATTCTCGCGGGGAGCTGTTTTTT
CDR3aa: CASSNAHSRGELFF

d_gene: NA
abundance: NA
v_gene: TRBV6-5
j_gene: TRBJ2-7
CDR3nt: TGTGCCAGCAGTTACTCCCAAAACAGGAACTACGAGCAGTACTTC
CDR3aa: CASSYSQNRNYEQYF

d_gene: TRBD2
abundance: NA
v_gene: TRBV6-5
j_gene: TRBJ2-4
CDR3nt: TGTGCCAGCACTAGCGGAGGTGACATTCAGTACTTC
CDR3aa: CASTSGGDIQYF

d_gene: NA
abundance: few
v_gene: TRBV29-1
j_gene: TRBJ1-5
CDR3nt: TGCAGCGTTGACGACCCACTTGGGTCGTGCAATCAGCCCCAGCATTTT
CDR3aa: CSVDDPLGSCNQPQHF

d_gene: NA
abundance: NA
v_gene: TRBV21-1
j_gene: TRBJ2-3
CDR3nt: TGTGCCAGCACCCCCGGATGGGGTACGCAGTATTTT
CDR3aa: CASTPGWGTQYF

d_gene: NA
abundance: NA
v_gene: TRBV4-1
j_gene: TRBJ1-1
CDR3nt: TGCGCCAGCAGCCAAGTGAGTCAGCCCACTGAAGCTTTCTTT
CDR3aa: CASSQVSQPTEAFF

d_gene: NA
abundance: NA
v_gene: TRBV7-9
j_gene: TRBJ1-1
CDR3nt: TGTGCCAGCAGCTTAGAATGGCGAGTTGAAGCTTTCTTT
CDR3aa: CASSLEWRVEAFF